These 30 T cell receptor beta chains share one sample of origin, sequenced in a study of cytomegalovirus exposure and HLA in healthy donors. It was with 60 Vbeta and 13 Jbeta primers that the PCR ran. Profiling relied on immunoSEQ multiplex PCR, and the TCRdb table lists in-frame clones only, not all of them. The sample carries over 85,000 clones, approximately 77% recorded once. The sample consisted of PBMCs. The receptors here all came from a female donor in good health and CMV-seronegative.

This chain connects TRBV7-8 to TRBJ2-5, with TRBD1 as a possible D gene (5 bases). This CDR3 contains 15 residues. CDR1 and CDR2 (germline): SGHVS, FQNEAQ. The germline V and J ends were trimmed by 1 base and 2 bases, with 11 bases remaining between them. The CDR3, as DNA: TGTGCCAGCAGCTTAGGGCGGACAACTCAAGAGACCCAGTACTTC. This codes for CASSLGRTTQETQYF. Complete variable domain (other parts from reference TRBV7-8 and TRBJ2-5): GAGVSQSPRYKVAKRGQDVALRCDPISGHVSLFWYQQALGQGPEFLTYFQNEAQLDKSGLPSDRFFAERPEGSVSTLKIQRTQQEDSAVYLCASSLGRTTQETQYFGPGTRLLVL.

This chain uses TRBV27 with TRBJ1-1, with a weak D call TRBD1 (5 bases). Germline V gene sequence: CDR1 MNHEY, CDR2 SMNVEV (reference sequence). The germline V and J ends were trimmed by 5 bases and 1 base, with 14 bases remaining between them. The CDR3 loop spans 15 amino acids. The CDR3 protein is CASSPHVGGNTEAFF. The CDR3, as DNA: TGTGCCAGCAGTCCCCACGTGGGGGGGAACACTGAAGCTTTCTTT.

This clone has only one observation. V gene TRBV5-1 combines with J gene TRBJ1-5, with a weak D call TRBD1 (6 bases). The CDR3 runs 14 residues. Trimming took 3 bases from V and 3 from J, leaving 10 bases between them. Germline V gene sequence: CDR1 SGHRS, CDR2 YFSETQ. This CDR3 is CASSSTGLNQPQHF. The CDR3 DNA reads TGCGCCAGCAGCTCCACAGGGCTCAATCAGCCCCAGCATTTT.

V and J are TRBV7-9 and TRBJ2-1; D gene unclear. V was pared by 2 bases and J by 6 bases, with 11 bases between. Germline V gene sequence: CDR1 SEHNR, CDR2 FQNEAQ (reference sequence). There are 14 residues in the CDR3. CDR3 DNA sequence: TGTGCCAGCAGCTTAAGTCTTGAGAGCAATGAGCAGTTCTTC. Translating gives CASSLSLESNEQFF.

This chain joins TRBV5-4 and TRBJ2-1; 10 nucleotides agree with TRBD2. The CDR3 totals 17 residues. Germline CDR1 is SGHNT and CDR2 is YYREEE (reference sequence). V shed 2 bases and J 9 bases; nucleotides not matched to a gene: 14. CDR3 DNA sequence: TGTGCCAGCAGCTTTTACGTCCTAGCGGGAGTTAATCGTGAGCAGTTCTTC. This codes for CASSFYVLAGVNREQFF.

The gene calls are TRBV7-2 and TRBJ2-5, with a weak D call TRBD2 (6 bases). This CDR3 is 15 amino acids long. CDR1 is SGHTA and CDR2 is FQGNSA in the germline V gene. The V gene lost 5 bases and the J gene lost 1 base, with 14 bases spanning the gap. CDR3 nucleotides: TGTGCCAGCAGCCTCATTAGGGGACTCCAAGAGACCCAGTACTTC. This encodes CASSLIRGLQETQYF.

The V gene is TRBV11-2, the J gene TRBJ1-1; 7 bases agree with TRBD1. This CDR3 region has 16 residues. CDR1 SGHAT and CDR2 FQNNGV come from the germline V gene. J lost 4 bases, V lost 4 bases, and 12 bases had no gene match. In DNA, the CDR3 is TGTGCCAGCAGCTATGCCCAGGGGGTGGGGAGCACTGAAGCTTTCTTT. Its translation: CASSYAQGVGSTEAFF.

The rearrangement uses TRBV7-2 and TRBJ2-7; D perhaps matches TRBD1 (5 bases). Looked up from germline, CDR1 is SGHTA and CDR2 is FQGNSA. The CDR3 extends over 12 amino acids. V was clipped by 5 bases and J by 4 bases, with 9 bases between them. CDR3 in amino acids: CASSPQVYEQYF. The CDR3, as DNA: TGTGCCAGCAGCCCACAGGTTTACGAGCAGTACTTC.

The chain employs TRBV7-3 and TRBJ2-1; 14 nucleotides agree with TRBD2. Germline lookup yields CDR1 SGHTA and CDR2 FQGTGA. This CDR3 region has 19 residues. The V segment lost 5 bases and the J segment 0 bases; nucleotides outside the gene matches: 9. The CDR3 DNA follows: TGTGCCAGCAGCCCGAGCCTCGGGACTAGCGGGGGCTCCTACAATGAGCAGTTCTTC. Residues: CASSPSLGTSGGSYNEQFF.

The chain recombines TRBV28 with TRBJ1-5; 9 positions match TRBD1. Losses at the gene ends were 1 base for V and 1 base for J; bases not matched to a gene: 5. CDR1 is MDHEN and CDR2 is SYDVKM in the germline V gene. The length of the CDR3 is 17 residues. The CDR3 loop reads CASSLSGGQGSNQPQHF. In DNA, the CDR3 is TGTGCCAGCAGTTTATCCGGGGGACAGGGCAGCAATCAGCCCCAGCATTTT.

This rearrangement joins TRBV5-6 to TRBJ2-3, with D possibly matching TRBD1 (5 bases). The germline V and J ends were trimmed by 6 bases and 4 bases, with 30 bases remaining between them. This CDR3 comprises 19 residues. Germline values: CDR1 SGHDT, CDR2 YYEEEE. CDR3 nucleotides: TGTGCCAGCACCCAACGTTATTCAGGGAATCGAATTGGCGCAGATACGCAGTATTTT. As protein: CASTQRYSGNRIGADTQYF.

The count of this clone is one. The gene calls are TRBV28 and TRBJ2-5, with D possibly being TRBD2 (5 bases). The end of the DNA is better explained by TRBJ2-7, so the J call may be wrong. The CDR3 contains 16 residues. Germline V gene data show CDR1 as MDHEN and CDR2 as SYDVKM. Here the CDR3 reads CATNSGLFPDYYEQYF. The DNA of the CDR3 is TGTGCCACCAACTCCGGACTTTTCCCGGATTACTACGAGCAGTACTTC.

V and J are TRBV6-6 and TRBJ1-4; 8 nucleotides agree with TRBD1. The CDR3 length is 16 residues. CDR1 and CDR2 from the germline V gene are MNHNY and SVGAGI (reference sequence). The trim removed 5 bases at V and 10 bases at J, leaving 15 bases unmatched. CDR3 region: CASSQTQDRDWGKLFF. The CDR3 DNA reads TGTGCCAGCAGTCAAACGCAGGACAGGGACTGGGGAAAACTGTTTTTT.

The chain carries TRBV7-6 and TRBJ2-3; D unclear. In germline, CDR1 is SGHVS, CDR2 FNYEAQ. V shed 5 bases and J shed 0 bases, with 3 bases lying between them. CDR3 length: 12 residues. The CDR3: CASSRSTDTQYF. CDR3 coding DNA: TGTGCCAGCAGCCGGAGCACAGATACGCAGTATTTT. Based on the CDR3 plus reference TRBV7-6 and TRBJ2-3, the full variable domain is GAGVSQSPRYKVTKRGQDVALRCDPISGHVSLYWYRQALGQGPEFLTYFNYEAQQDKSGLPNDRFSAERPEGSISTLTIQRTEQRDSAMYRCASSRSTDTQYFGPGTRLTVL.

The chain combines TRBV12-5 with TRBJ1-2; 8 nucleotides line up with TRBD1. Per the germline V gene, CDR1 is LGHNT and CDR2 is FRNRAP. The CDR3 contains 16 residues. The ends lost 0 bases at V and 3 bases at J; junction bases unmatched: 6. CDR3 coding DNA: TGTGCTAGTGGTTTGGTAGGATCAGGGGGCTACTATGGCTACACCTTC. It encodes CASGLVGSGGYYGYTF.

The V and J genes are TRBV5-5 and TRBJ1-1; D possibly corresponds to TRBD1 (5 bases). Germline lookup yields CDR1 SGHKS and CDR2 YYEKEE (reference sequence). The CDR3 consists of 14 residues. V was shortened by 1 base and J by 10 bases, with 17 bases between the two germline ends. The CDR3 bases are TGTGCCAGCAGCTTGCAGTTAGGACCGGGGGGAGCTTTCTTT. This translates into CASSLQLGPGGAFF.

The V gene is TRBV27, the J gene TRBJ1-5, with D perhaps TRBD1 (6 bases). Per the germline V gene, CDR1 is MNHEY and CDR2 is SMNVEV (reference sequence). V was trimmed by 4 bases and J by 3 bases, leaving 10 bases between them. CDR3 length: 14 residues. This chain's CDR3 is CASSSQGNNQPQHF. In nucleotides, the CDR3 is TGTGCCAGCAGTTCTCAGGGGAACAATCAGCCCCAGCATTTT.

This chain joins TRBV5-4 and TRBJ1-1; 7 positions match TRBD1. This CDR3 has 14 residues. The V segment lost 1 base and the J segment 4 bases; nucleotides outside the gene matches: 4. Germline CDR1 and CDR2: SGHNT and YYREEE (reference sequence). The CDR3, as DNA: TGTGCCAGCAGCTTGACGACAGGGACCACTGAAGCTTTCTTT. Protein product: CASSLTTGTTEAFF.

This sequence joins TRBV11-2 and TRBJ1-5, with TRBD1 matching over 10 bases. The CDR3 sequence is 15 residues long. Germline lookup yields CDR1 SGHAT and CDR2 FQNNGV. The V segment lost 5 bases and the J segment 5 bases; nucleotides outside the gene matches: 6. The CDR3 DNA is TGTGCCAGCAGCCCGGGACAGGGGAAGGATCAGCCCCAGCATTTT. Its translation: CASSPGQGKDQPQHF.

The chain has TRBV30 and TRBJ2-7; 8 bases line up with TRBD1. CDR1 is GTSNPN, CDR2 SVGIG, per germline (reference sequence). The trim removed 3 bases at V and 4 bases at J, leaving 11 bases unmatched. The CDR3 spans 15 residues. The CDR3, as DNA: TGTGCCTGGAGCTCATTCTCAGGGGGCGAGTACGAGCAGTACTTC. Translated: CAWSSFSGGEYEQYF.

This chain links TRBV7-9 with TRBJ1-1; D unresolved. Germline V lookup: CDR1 SEHNR, CDR2 FQNEAQ (reference sequence). This CDR3 has 14 amino acids. Trimming stripped 4 bases from V and 1 base from J, with 10 bases between. For the CDR3, the DNA is TGTGCCAGCAGCTCCATAAGACAGAACACTGAAGCTTTCTTT. Translated, it gives CASSSIRQNTEAFF.

This chain joins TRBV27 and TRBJ1-1, with D perhaps matching TRBD1 (5 bases). V gave up 8 bases and J gave up 0 bases, with 7 bases separating them. The CDR3 loop spans 12 amino acids. The germline gives CDR1 MNHEY, CDR2 SMNVEV (reference sequence). CDR3: CASRGLNTEAFF. CDR3 bases: TGTGCCAGCCGGGGGTTGAACACTGAAGCTTTCTTT.

The chain joins TRBV18 to TRBJ2-1, with 7 bases lining up with TRBD1. Germline V gene sequence: CDR1 KGHSH, CDR2 LQKENI. The CDR3 sequence is 15 residues long. With 3 bases clipped from V and 3 bases from J, the junction kept 5 bases outside the gene matches. The CDR3 DNA sequence: TGTGCCAGCTCACCCCGGGGACAGTTCTACAATGAGCAGTTCTTC. It is translated as CASSPRGQFYNEQFF.

J is TRBJ1-6 and V is TRBV18; 9 nucleotides align to TRBD1. J lost 4 bases, V lost 3 bases, and 13 bases had no gene match. The CDR3 is 19 amino acids. CDR1 is KGHSH and CDR2 is LQKENI in the germline V gene. CDR3 region: CASSPLDRGGFKYNSPLHF. CDR3 in DNA: TGTGCCAGCTCACCCCTGGACAGGGGCGGTTTTAAGTATAATTCACCCCTCCACTTT. The complete variable domain, with remaining parts taken from reference TRBV18 and TRBJ1-6, reads NAGVMQNPRHLVRRRGQEARLRCSPMKGHSHVYWYRQLPEEGLKFMVYLQKENIIDESGMPKERFSAEFPKEGPSILRIQQVVRGDSAAYFCASSPLDRGGFKYNSPLHFGNGTRLTVT.

The rearrangement uses TRBV6-1 and TRBJ2-2; possibly TRBD2 for D (6 bases). Germline V gives CDR1 MNHNS, CDR2 SASEGT. This CDR3 is 16 amino acids long. V was pared by 0 bases and J by 3 bases, with 11 bases between. The CDR3 reads CASSEARGSYTGELFF. The CDR3 DNA reads as TGTGCCAGCAGTGAAGCACGGGGGTCCTACACCGGGGAGCTGTTTTTT.

The rearrangement joins TRBV19 to TRBJ2-7; the match to TRBD2 covers 10 bases. CDR3 length equals 14 residues. The V segment lost 5 bases and the J segment 1 base; nucleotides outside the gene matches: 2. The germline CDR1 and CDR2 sequences are LNHDA and SQIVND (reference sequence). CDR3 sequence reads: CASSLAGGSYEQYF. DNA for the CDR3: TGTGCCAGTAGTTTAGCGGGAGGATCCTACGAGCAGTACTTC.

The chain employs TRBV9 and TRBJ2-1, with D perhaps TRBD2 (5 bases). V lost 1 base to trimming and J lost 2 bases, with 10 bases between them. Germline CDR1 is SGDLS and CDR2 is YYNGEE. This CDR3 spans 15 amino acids. CDR3 nucleotides: TGTGCCAGCAGCGTATCCCAGCGGCCCTACAATGAGCAGTTCTTC. It yields the protein CASSVSQRPYNEQFF.

This clone was detected a few times. The chain employs TRBV15 and TRBJ2-2; 7 nucleotides match TRBD2. Germline values: CDR1 LNHNV, CDR2 YYDKDF (reference sequence). After removal of 2 bases from V and 5 bases from J, the junction contained 8 bases not matched to a gene. There are 16 residues in the CDR3. CDR3 residues: CATSRLTVGGTGELFF. The CDR3 DNA sequence: TGTGCCACCAGCAGATTAACGGTGGGAGGGACCGGGGAGCTGTTTTTT.

The V call is TRBV7-9, the J call TRBJ1-1; TRBD1 matches 7 bases. This CDR3 spans 15 amino acids. The V segment lost 2 bases and the J segment 4 bases; nucleotides outside the gene matches: 7. The germline V gene encodes CDR1 SEHNR and CDR2 FQNEAQ (reference sequence). The CDR3 loop is CASSLRQGGPTEAFF. The CDR3 nucleotides are TGTGCCAGCAGCTTAAGACAGGGCGGCCCCACTGAAGCTTTCTTT.

This clone was detected only once. The CDR3 DNA reads as TGTGCCATCAGTGATGGAGCAGACGGCCAAGAGACCCAGTACTTC. Protein product: CAISDGADGQETQYF. The rearrangement uses TRBV10-3 and TRBJ2-5; D gene unclear. Per germline, CDR1 ENHRY and CDR2 SYGVKD. V was pared by 3 bases and J by 1 base, with 12 bases between. The CDR3 is 15 residues long.